Below, 17 T cell receptor beta chains from the same sample are listed, as sequenced in a study of blood T cells in healthy people across ages. The use of a sample-barcoded 5' primer and a J-beta primer mix characterized a second PCR of about 7 to 12 cycles. MiXCR, run by TCRdb on the 5' RACE reads, gives a single entry per CDR3 protein. The sample has roughly 1.6 million distinct CDR3 sequences, 30% to 35% seen once. The sequenced sample was blood. These receptors all stem from a woman aged 25 to 39 in good health.

There are a few counts of this clonotype. This chain uses TRBV28 with TRBJ1-2, with no clear D. Trimming left V 6 bases short and J 3 bases short, with 17 bases between. Germline CDR1 MDHEN, CDR2 SYDVKM. The CDR3 runs to 15 residues. The CDR3 reads CASRLPTGVDYGYTF. The CDR3, as DNA: TGTGCCAGCAGACTACCTACGGGAGTCGACTATGGCTACACCTTC.

This chain links TRBV7-9 with TRBJ2-7, with 11 bases that match TRBD1. The germline V gene encodes CDR1 SEHNR and CDR2 FQNEAQ (reference sequence). This CDR3 region has 15 residues. V lost 3 bases and J lost 5; bases outside the gene matches: 6. CDR3 in amino acids: CASSLGQGVPNEQYF. CDR3 sequence (DNA): TGTGCCAGCAGCTTGGGACAGGGGGTTCCCAACGAGCAGTACTTC.

This clonotype was counted only a few times. The gene calls are TRBV6-2 or TRBV6-3 and TRBJ1-2, with a possible D match to TRBD1 (6 bases). The CDR3 is made up of 13 amino acids. V dropped 7 bases and J dropped 9 bases, with 18 bases sitting between them. CDR1 is MNHEY and CDR2 is SVGEGT in the germline V gene. This chain's CDR3 is CASNDRTVIRYTF. The CDR3 DNA reads TGTGCCAGCAACGACCGGACAGTTATTCGCTACACCTTC.

This clonotype turned up a few times. The chain carries TRBV12-5 and TRBJ1-1, with D maybe TRBD1 (5 bases). Trimming took 6 bases from V and 1 from J, leaving 9 bases between them. Germline CDR1 and CDR2: LGHNT and FRNRAP. The CDR3 loop spans 13 amino acids. The CDR3 DNA is TGTGCTAGTGGGAAACAGGAGAACACTGAAGCTTTCTTT. Protein product: CASGKQENTEAFF.

For this clonotype: A much more abundant neighbour one base away suggests this may be a read error. The genes are TRBV29-1 and TRBJ2-7, with 7 bases lining up with TRBD1. This CDR3 has 14 residues. CDR1 is SQVTM, CDR2 ANQGSEA, per germline. The CDR3 DNA is TGCGGCTGCAGCGACAGGGCAGTTTCCTACGAGCAGTACTTC. Encoded protein: CGCSDRAVSYEQYF.

This clonotype has a handful of counts. One junction end disagrees with the germline gene, perhaps due to a read error. The chain joins TRBV6-2 or TRBV6-3 to TRBJ2-2, with D tentatively TRBD1 or TRBD2 (5 bases each). The CDR3 contains 17 residues. Germline V CDR1 and CDR2: MNHEY, SVGEGT. Written as DNA, the CDR3 is TGTGCCCGCAGCCAATATCAATTTGGGGGTGACACCGGGGAGCTGTTTTTT. Encoded protein: CARSQYQFGGDTGELFF.

In its sample, this clonotype was seen a few times. This chain's CDR3 is CASRPRQGLNIQYF. CDR3 sequence (DNA): TGTGCCAGCAGACCACGACAGGGCCTGAACATTCAGTACTTC. The gene calls are TRBV6-5 and TRBJ2-4; TRBD1 matches at 7 bases. V lost 6 bases to trimming and J lost 7 bases; unmatched junction nucleotides: 9. The CDR3 is 14 amino acids. Germline V lookup: CDR1 MNHEY, CDR2 SVGAGI.

The chain employs TRBV5-1 and TRBJ2-7; D call uncertain. Germline lookup yields CDR1 SGHRS and CDR2 YFSETQ. This CDR3 is built from 16 residues. Deletions cut 0 bases from V and 0 bases from J, with 13 bases between. CDR3 sequence: CASSLAETSVSYEQYV. CDR3 sequence (DNA): TGCGCCAGCAGCTTGGCCGAGACGTCCGTCTCCTACGAGCAGTACGTC.

This clonotype was detected a few times. The V and J genes are TRBV12-3 or TRBV12-4 and TRBJ1-1; 10 nucleotides match TRBD1. The V gene end was trimmed by 6 bases and the J gene end by 6 bases; junction bases not matched to a gene: 10. This CDR3 is 15 amino acids long. The CDR3 here is CASSQVTGGFSEAFF. In DNA, the CDR3 is TGTGCCAGCAGCCAAGTGACAGGGGGCTTTTCTGAAGCTTTCTTT.

The rearrangement links TRBV10-3 to TRBJ2-4; the match to TRBD1 covers 10 bases. Gene TRBJ2-7 matches the end of the DNA better, so the J call may be wrong. Germline V gene sequence: CDR1 ENHRY, CDR2 SYGVKD. The CDR3 extends over 15 amino acids. Here the CDR3 DNA reads TGTGCCATCAGCTCTCAGGACAGGGGGGTCTACGAGCAGTACTTC. It specifies CAISSQDRGVYEQYF.

This clonotype was observed a handful of times. The rearrangement links TRBV21-1 to TRBJ2-7; TRBD1, the table's D call, was not compared with the DNA. TRBV21-1 is termed a pseudogene. This CDR3 is built from 15 residues. Here the CDR3 reads CASLRGQLLAYEQYF. DNA of the CDR3: TGTGCCAGCCTGAGAGGACAACTTTTAGCCTACGAGCAGTACTTC.

The genes are TRBV6-1 and TRBJ2-1, with a possible D match to TRBD1 (6 bases). Germline V gene data show CDR1 as MNHNS and CDR2 as SASEGT. This CDR3 contains 14 residues. The germline V and J ends were trimmed by 8 bases and 4 bases, with 15 bases remaining between them. This chain's CDR3 is CASFASGAYNEQFF. The CDR3 nucleotides are TGTGCCAGCTTTGCGTCAGGGGCTTACAATGAGCAGTTCTTC.

This sequence joins TRBV6-1 and TRBJ2-1; no definite D call. CDR1 MNHNS and CDR2 SASEGT come from the germline V gene. CDR3 length: 16 amino acids. Trimming took 0 bases from V and 1 from J, leaving 10 bases between them. The CDR3 DNA reads as TGTGCCAGCAGTGAAGCGCTGGTTCCGTCCTACAATGAGCAGTTCTTC. As protein: CASSEALVPSYNEQFF.

The chain recombines TRBV20-1 with TRBJ2-3; unclear D gene. V was trimmed by 5 bases and J by 5 bases, leaving 17 bases between them. Germline V gene lookup returns CDR1 DFQATT and CDR2 SNEGSKA (reference sequence). This CDR3 is 14 amino acids long. This CDR3 reads CSALSYLAGDTQYF. In nucleotides, the CDR3 is TGCAGTGCTTTGTCCTACCTTGCTGGAGATACGCAGTATTTT.

The sample holds a few counts of this clonotype. The rearrangement links TRBV4-1 to TRBJ2-1; D may be TRBD1 (6 bases). V was pared by 4 bases and J by 6 bases, with 22 bases between. CDR3 length: 17 residues. Germline V lookup: CDR1 MGHRA, CDR2 YSYEKL. The CDR3 sequence: CASSPYPVQGRGNEQFF. The CDR3 region has the DNA TGCGCCAGCAGCCCCTACCCCGTACAGGGAAGGGGCAATGAGCAGTTCTTC.

The rearrangement joins TRBV6-5 to TRBJ2-1, with 8 bases matching TRBD2. Trimming took 2 bases from V and 9 from J; bases not matched to a gene: 9. From germline, CDR1 is MNHEY and CDR2 SVGAGI. The CDR3 length is 15 residues. The DNA of the CDR3 is TGTGCCAGCAGTTACCGGGGGGGCAGGTCGAGTGAGCAGTTCTTC. This sequence encodes CASSYRGGRSSEQFF.

The V gene is TRBV3-1, the J gene TRBJ2-3, with 7 bases matching TRBD2. CDR1 and CDR2 from the germline V gene are LGHDT and YNNKEL (reference sequence). The trim removed 0 bases at V and 8 bases at J, leaving 5 bases unmatched. CDR3 length equals 14 residues. CDR3 in DNA: TGTGCCAGCAGCCAAGAGCGGGGGAAGGCTACGCAGTATTTT. It encodes CASSQERGKATQYF.